This T cell receptor (beta chain) comes out of a study of blood T cell repertoires in COVID-19. The CDR3 has 15 amino acids. V lost 3 bases and J lost 4; bases outside the gene matches: 8. CDR1 MNHEY and CDR2 SMNVEV come from the germline V gene (reference sequence). Those who participated ranged in age from 18 to 89 years and resided in under 25 US areas. This clone was seen only once. Profiled with immunoSEQ multiplex PCR; TCRdb holds only in-frame clones, not every one. Found here are around 280,000 clones, nearly 90% of them singletons; the top ten hold about 1.7%. The sequencing input was PBMCs or T cells enriched from blood (not recorded which). This clonotype originated in a woman under 30 with acute COVID-19. The V gene is TRBV27, the J gene TRBJ1-1; the match to TRBD1 covers 7 bases. As DNA, the CDR3 is TGTGCCAGCAGTTTGGGGTCAGGGGGGAGCACTGAAGCTTTCTTT. Its protein is CASSLGSGGSTEAFF.